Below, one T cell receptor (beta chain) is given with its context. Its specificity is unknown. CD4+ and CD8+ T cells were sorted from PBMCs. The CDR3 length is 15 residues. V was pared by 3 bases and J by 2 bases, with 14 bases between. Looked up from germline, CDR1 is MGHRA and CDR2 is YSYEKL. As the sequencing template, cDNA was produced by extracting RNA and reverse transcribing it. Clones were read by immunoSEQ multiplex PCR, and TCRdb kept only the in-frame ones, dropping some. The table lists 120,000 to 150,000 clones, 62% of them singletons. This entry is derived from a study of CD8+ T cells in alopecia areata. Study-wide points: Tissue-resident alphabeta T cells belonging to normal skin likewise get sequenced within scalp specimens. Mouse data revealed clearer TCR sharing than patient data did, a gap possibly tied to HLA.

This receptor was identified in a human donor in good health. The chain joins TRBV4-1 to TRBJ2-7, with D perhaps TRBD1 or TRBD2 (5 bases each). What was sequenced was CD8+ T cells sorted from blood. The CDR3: CASSQGPGGTYEQYF. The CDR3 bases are TGCGCCAGCAGCCAGGGACCTGGGGGAACCTACGAGCAGTACTTC.